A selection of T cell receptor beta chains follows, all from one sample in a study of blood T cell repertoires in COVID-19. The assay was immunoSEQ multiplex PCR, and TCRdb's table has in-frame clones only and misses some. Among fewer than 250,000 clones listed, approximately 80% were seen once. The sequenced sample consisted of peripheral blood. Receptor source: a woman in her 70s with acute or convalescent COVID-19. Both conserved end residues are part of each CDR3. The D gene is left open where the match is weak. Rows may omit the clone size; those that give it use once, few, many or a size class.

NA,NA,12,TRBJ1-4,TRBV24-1,CATSDITGSLFF,TGTGCCACCAGTGATATTACAGGGTCCCTGTTTTTT
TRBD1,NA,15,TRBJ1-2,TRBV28,CASSPLTGGASGYTF,TGTGCCAGCAGTCCCCTCACAGGGGGAGCTAGTGGCTACACCTTC
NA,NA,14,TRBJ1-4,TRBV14,CASSLFGTNEKLFF,TGTGCCAGCAGCCTTTTCGGAACTAATGAAAAACTGTTTTTT
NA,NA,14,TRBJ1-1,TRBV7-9,CASSYRRTDTEAFF,TGTGCCAGCAGCTACCGCCGGACTGACACTGAAGCTTTCTTT
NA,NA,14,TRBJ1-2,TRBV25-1,CASSEYPTVDGYTF,TGTGCCAGCAGTGAATACCCGACAGTAGATGGCTACACCTTC
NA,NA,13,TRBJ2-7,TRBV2,CASEQRDTYEQYF,TGTGCCAGCGAGCAGAGGGACACCTACGAGCAGTACTTC
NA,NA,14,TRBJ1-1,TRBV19,CASSIPMGNTEAFF,TGTGCCAGTAGTATCCCCATGGGCAACACTGAAGCTTTCTTT
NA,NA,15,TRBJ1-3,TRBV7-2,CASSFQGSSGNTIYF,TGTGCCAGCAGCTTCCAGGGGAGCTCTGGAAACACCATATATTTT
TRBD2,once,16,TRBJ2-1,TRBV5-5,CASSLLGTSSYNEQFF,TGTGCCAGCAGCTTACTAGGGACTAGCTCCTACAATGAGCAGTTCTTC
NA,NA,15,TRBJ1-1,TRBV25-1,CASSEYGRGNTEAFF,TGTGCCAGCAGTGAATACGGCAGGGGTAACACTGAAGCTTTCTTT
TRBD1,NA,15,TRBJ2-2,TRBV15,CATSSRDRPAGELFF,TGTGCCACCAGCTCCCGGGACAGGCCCGCCGGGGAGCTGTTTTTT
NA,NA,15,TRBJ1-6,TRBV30,CAWRGIRTVDSPLHF,TGTGCCTGGAGGGGAATCCGGACAGTCGATTCACCCCTCCACTTT
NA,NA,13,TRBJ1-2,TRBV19,CASRVVRGNGYTF,TGTGCCAGTAGGGTTGTGAGGGGGAATGGCTACACCTTC
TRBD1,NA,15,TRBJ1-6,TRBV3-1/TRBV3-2,CASSQGGTGNSPLHF,TGTGCCAGCAGCCAAGGCGGGACAGGGAATTCACCCCTCCACTTT
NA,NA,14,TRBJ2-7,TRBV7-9,CASSLTGTTYEQYF,TGTGCCAGCAGCCTCACCGGGACAACCTACGAGCAGTACTTC
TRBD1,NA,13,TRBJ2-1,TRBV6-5,CASSLTGGFEQFF,TGTGCCAGCAGTCTTACAGGGGGCTTTGAGCAGTTCTTC
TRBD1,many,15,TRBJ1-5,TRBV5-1,CASSPETGHNQPQHF,TGCGCCAGCAGCCCTGAGACAGGGCACAATCAGCCCCAGCATTTT
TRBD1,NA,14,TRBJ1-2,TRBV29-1,CSVDDSGTAQGYTF,TGCAGCGTTGATGATTCGGGGACAGCTCAGGGCTACACCTTC
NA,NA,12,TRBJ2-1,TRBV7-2,CASSLQESGQFF,TGTGCCAGCAGCTTACAAGAATCGGGGCAGTTCTTC
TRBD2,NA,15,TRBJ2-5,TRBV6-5,CASSYQGAGQETQYF,TGTGCCAGCAGTTACCAGGGAGCGGGGCAAGAGACCCAGTACTTC
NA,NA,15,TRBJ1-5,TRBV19,CASSGLGGYNQPQHF,TGTGCCAGTAGCGGTCTCGGGGGTTACAATCAGCCCCAGCATTTT
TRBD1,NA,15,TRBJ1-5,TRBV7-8,CASSLYGTERSPQHF,TGTGCCAGCAGCCTATATGGGACAGAACGATCGCCCCAGCATTTT
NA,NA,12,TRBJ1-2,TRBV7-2,CASSLASYGYTF,TGTGCCAGCAGCTTAGCCAGCTATGGCTACACCTTC
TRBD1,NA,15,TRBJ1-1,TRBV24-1,CATSDPRGPNTEAFF,TGTGCCACCAGTGATCCCAGGGGGCCCAACACTGAAGCTTTCTTT
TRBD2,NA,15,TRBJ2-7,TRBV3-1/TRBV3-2,CASSQDWRGAYEQYF,TGTGCCAGCAGCCAAGATTGGCGGGGGGCCTACGAGCAGTACTTC
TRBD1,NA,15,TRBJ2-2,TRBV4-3,CASSQEDRGGGELFF,TGCGCCAGCAGCCAGGAGGACAGGGGAGGCGGGGAGCTGTTTTTT
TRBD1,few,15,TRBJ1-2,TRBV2,CASSLRAGGASGYTF,TGTGCCAGCAGTCTAAGGGCAGGGGGCGCGAGTGGCTACACCTTC
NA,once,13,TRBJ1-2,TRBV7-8,CASSTGQYNGYTF,TGTGCCAGCAGCACAGGACAGTATAATGGCTACACCTTC
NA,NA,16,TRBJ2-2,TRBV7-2,CASSLAVPANTGELFF,TGTGCCAGCAGCTTAGCCGTCCCAGCGAACACCGGGGAGCTGTTTTTT
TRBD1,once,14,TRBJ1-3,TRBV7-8,CASSPGTGGNTIYF,TGTGCCAGCAGCCCCGGGACAGGGGGAAACACCATATATTTT
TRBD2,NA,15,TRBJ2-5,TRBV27,CASSRGTSGGATQYF,TGTGCCAGCAGCCGAGGGACTAGCGGGGGGGCTACCCAGTACTTC
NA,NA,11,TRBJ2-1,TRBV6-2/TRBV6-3,CASSPLSEQFF,TGTGCCAGCAGCCCCCTGAGTGAGCAGTTCTTC
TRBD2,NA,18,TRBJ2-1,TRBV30,CAWTPGRAERGGFNEQFF,TGTGCCTGGACCCCGGGCAGGGCCGAGCGGGGGGGTTTCAATGAGCAGTTCTTC
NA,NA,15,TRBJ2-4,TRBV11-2,CASSLAGLAKNIQYF,TGTGCCAGCAGCTTGGCGGGGTTAGCCAAAAACATTCAGTACTTC
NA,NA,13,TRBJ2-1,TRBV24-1,CASRDTTHNEQFF,TGTGCCTCCCGGGACACCACTCACAATGAGCAGTTCTTC
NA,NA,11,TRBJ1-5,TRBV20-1,CSVSGNQPQHF,TGCAGTGTCTCGGGAAATCAGCCCCAGCATTTT
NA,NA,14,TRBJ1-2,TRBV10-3,CAISPGGEDYGYTF,TGTGCCATCAGTCCGGGAGGAGAGGACTATGGCTACACCTTC
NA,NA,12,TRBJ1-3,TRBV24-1,CASRQSGNTIYF,TGTGCCTCCCGACAGTCTGGAAACACCATATATTTT
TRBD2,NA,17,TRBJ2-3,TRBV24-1,CATSEVGTGGAADTQYF,TGTGCCACCAGTGAAGTGGGTACGGGGGGAGCGGCAGATACGCAGTATTTT
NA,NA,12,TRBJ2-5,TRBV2,CASNQGRETQYF,TGTGCCAGCAATCAAGGGAGAGAGACCCAGTACTTC
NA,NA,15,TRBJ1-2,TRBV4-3,CASSQVAGLNYGYTF,TGCGCCAGCAGCCAAGTGGCAGGGCTTAACTATGGCTACACCTTC
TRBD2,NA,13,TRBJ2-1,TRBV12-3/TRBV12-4,CASKSSGEHEQFF,TGTGCCAGCAAGTCTAGCGGGGAACATGAGCAGTTCTTC
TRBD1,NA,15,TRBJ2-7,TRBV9,CASTLGDRGPGEQYF,TGTGCCAGCACCCTTGGGGACAGGGGGCCTGGAGAGCAGTACTTC
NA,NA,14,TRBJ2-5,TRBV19,CASSKGLFGETQYF,TGTGCCAGTAGTAAGGGACTCTTCGGGGAGACCCAGTACTTC
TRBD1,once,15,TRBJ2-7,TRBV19,CASTLSGQGSYEQYF,TGTGCCAGCACACTCTCGGGACAGGGGTCTTACGAGCAGTACTTC
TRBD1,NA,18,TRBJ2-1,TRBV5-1,CASSSNPPGQGANNEQFF,TGCGCCAGCAGCTCAAATCCACCGGGACAGGGGGCGAACAATGAGCAGTTCTTC
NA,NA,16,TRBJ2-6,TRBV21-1,CASSKAGHGTANVLTF,TGTGCCAGCAGCAAAGCGGGGCACGGTACGGCCAACGTCCTGACTTTC
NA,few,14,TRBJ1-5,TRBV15,CATSGTRGNQPQHF,TGTGCCACCAGCGGTACTAGGGGCAATCAGCCCCAGCATTTT
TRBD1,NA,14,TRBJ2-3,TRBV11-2,CASSPGQPTDTQYF,TGTGCCAGCAGCCCGGGACAGCCCACAGATACGCAGTATTTT
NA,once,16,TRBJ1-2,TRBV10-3,CAISDPDPQGGYGYTF,TGTGCCATCAGTGACCCCGACCCCCAGGGAGGCTATGGCTACACCTTC
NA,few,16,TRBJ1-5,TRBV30,CAWSVLQGHSNQPQHF,TGTGCCTGGAGTGTACTACAGGGACATAGCAATCAGCCCCAGCATTTT
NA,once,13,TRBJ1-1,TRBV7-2,CASSLGIRRGAFF,TGTGCCAGCAGCTTAGGAATTAGACGGGGGGCTTTCTTT
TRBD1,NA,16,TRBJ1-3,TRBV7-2,CASAYDRVISGNTIYF,TGTGCCAGCGCCTACGACAGGGTCATCTCTGGAAACACCATATATTTT
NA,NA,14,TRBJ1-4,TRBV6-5,CASKSGATNEKLFF,TGTGCCAGCAAATCAGGTGCAACTAATGAAAAACTGTTTTTT
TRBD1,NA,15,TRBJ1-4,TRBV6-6,CASSYSGQGNEKLFF,TGTGCCAGCAGTTACTCGGGACAGGGGAATGAAAAACTGTTTTTT
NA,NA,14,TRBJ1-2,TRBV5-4,CASSASAGNYGYTF,TGTGCCAGCAGTGCCTCGGCGGGAAACTATGGCTACACCTTC